This T cell receptor beta chain was documented in a study of blood T cells in healthy people across ages. Whole-study results and caveats: Calculation of diversity from one million T cells yielded estimates considered to be underestimates.

In the case of this clonotype: Its antigen is not identified.

Primed by a sample-barcoded 5' primer and a J-beta primer mix, a second PCR proceeded for roughly 6 to 12 cycles. TCRdb redid the calling of the 5' RACE reads with MiXCR, one entry per CDR3 protein. The table lists about 1.8 million distinct CDR3 sequences, about 50% of them singletons. The receptor comes from a woman aged 40-49 years in good health. The sequencing input was blood.

The CDR3 spells CASTGTWAYEQYF. CDR3 coding DNA: TGTGCCAGCACGGGGACCTGGGCCTACGAGCAGTACTTC. V usage is TRBV5-5 and J usage is TRBJ2-7; D is possibly TRBD1 or TRBD2 (5 bases each). V lost 6 bases and J 2 bases, leaving 12 bases between the germline ends. The CDR3 sequence is 13 residues long. The germline CDR1 and CDR2 sequences are SGHKS and YYEKEE (reference sequence).